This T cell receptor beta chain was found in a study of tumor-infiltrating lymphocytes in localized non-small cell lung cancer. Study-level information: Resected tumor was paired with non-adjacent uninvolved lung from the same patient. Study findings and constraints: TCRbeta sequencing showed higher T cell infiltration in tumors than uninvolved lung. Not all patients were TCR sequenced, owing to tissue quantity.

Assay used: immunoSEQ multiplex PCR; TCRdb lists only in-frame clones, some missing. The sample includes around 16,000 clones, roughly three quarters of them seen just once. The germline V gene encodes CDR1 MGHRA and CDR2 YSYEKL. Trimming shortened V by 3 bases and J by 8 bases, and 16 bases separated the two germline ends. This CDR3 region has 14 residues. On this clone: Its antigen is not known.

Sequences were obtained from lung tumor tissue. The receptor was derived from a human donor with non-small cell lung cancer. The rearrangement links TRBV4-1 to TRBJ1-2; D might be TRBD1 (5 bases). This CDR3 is CASSHPLGGDGYTF. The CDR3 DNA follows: TGCGCCAGCAGCCATCCCCTTGGAGGGGACGGCTACACCTTC.